A single sample is the source of the 15 T cell receptor beta chains below, sequenced in a study of control samples from healthy donors and cancer patients. Measured with immunoSEQ multiplex PCR; TCRdb has only the in-frame clones, and not every one. The repertoire includes roughly 80,000 clones, under 90% of them detected once, and less than 6% sits in the top ten. The specimen was blood. The source is a man between 45 and 60 years old in good health.

The chain recombines TRBV7-9 with TRBJ2-7; the D gene could be TRBD1 or TRBD2 (5 bases each). From germline, CDR1 is SEHNR and CDR2 FQNEAQ (reference sequence). Trimming stripped 2 bases from V and 0 bases from J, with 17 bases between. The CDR3 spans 17 residues. This chain's CDR3 is CASSLTGGGHSSYEQYF. DNA for the CDR3: TGTGCCAGCAGCTTAACGGGCGGAGGACATAGCTCCTACGAGCAGTACTTC.

Relative to its sample, this clone is medium-sized. The chain links TRBV5-4 to TRBJ1-1, with D perhaps TRBD1 (5 bases). V lost 4 bases and J 6 bases, leaving 13 bases between the germline ends. The V gene's germline CDR1 is SGHNT and CDR2 YYREEE (reference sequence). The CDR3 extends over 13 amino acids. The chain's CDR3 is CASSPRESSEAFF. CDR3 sequence (DNA): TGTGCCAGCAGCCCCAGGGAAAGTTCTGAAGCTTTCTTT.

The chain links TRBV6-1 to TRBJ1-1, with 7 positions matching TRBD1. The CDR3 sequence is 16 residues long. J lost 3 bases, V lost 1 base, and 8 bases had no gene match. Per the germline V gene, CDR1 is MNHNS and CDR2 is SASEGT. In nucleotides, the CDR3 is TGTGCCAGCAGTGAAGTAAGGGGGCTCCTGTACACTGAAGCTTTCTTT. This gives the protein CASSEVRGLLYTEAFF.

The chain combines TRBV18 with TRBJ2-2, with a weak D call TRBD1 (7 bases). Germline V CDR1 and CDR2: KGHSH, LQKENI. Trimming removed 3 bases from V and 7 bases from J, with 15 bases in between. The CDR3 extends over 15 amino acids. The CDR3 region is CASSPKEGAIGELFF. The CDR3 DNA reads TGTGCCAGCTCACCTAAGGAGGGGGCCATCGGGGAGCTGTTTTTT.

The gene calls are TRBV21-1 and TRBJ1-5. TRBV21-1 is given as a pseudogene. This CDR3 contains 18 residues. The CDR3 DNA reads TGTGCCAGCAGCAAAGGGGATAAGACCTATAGCGGCAATCAGCCCCAGCATTTT. Its translation: CASSKGDKTYSGNQPQHF.

This chain joins TRBV12-5 and TRBJ1-1; D call uncertain. Germline-derived CDR1 and CDR2 are LGHNT and FRNRAP. Trimming shortened V by 6 bases and J by 0 bases, and 8 bases separated the two germline ends. The CDR3 is 13 residues long. DNA for the CDR3: TGTGCTAGTGGGACGGCGATGAACACTGAAGCTTTCTTT. Translating gives CASGTAMNTEAFF.

This chain links TRBV5-1 with TRBJ2-7; maybe TRBD1 (6 bases). This CDR3 is 13 amino acids long. Germline loops: CDR1 SGHRS, CDR2 YFSETQ. V lost 4 bases and J lost 0, with 8 bases in between. In nucleotides, the CDR3 is TGCGCCAGCAGCGACAGGACCTCCTACGAGCAGTACTTC. Translating it yields CASSDRTSYEQYF.

The rearrangement uses TRBV13 and TRBJ1-1; 8 bases fit TRBD1. Germline V gene sequence: CDR1 PRHDT, CDR2 FYEKMQ (reference sequence). The CDR3 is 14 residues long. Trimming took 4 bases from V and 5 from J; bases not matched to a gene: 6. This CDR3 is CASSSGGVLTEAFF. CDR3 coding DNA: TGTGCCAGCAGCTCAGGGGGCGTTTTGACTGAAGCTTTCTTT.

Concerning this clone: At the DNA level, this CDR3 is encoded by other sequences in the same sample as well. The chain recombines TRBV27 with TRBJ1-1; D uncertain. The CDR3 is made up of 13 amino acids. V was clipped by 2 bases and J by 1 base, with 5 bases between them. Germline CDR1 and CDR2: MNHEY and SMNVEV (reference sequence). The CDR3 DNA follows: TGTGCCAGCAGTTTAGCAGGGAACACTGAAGCTTTCTTT. It specifies CASSLAGNTEAFF.

This clone has a single count. The chain is built from TRBV9 and TRBJ2-1, with D possibly TRBD2 on 5 matching bases. V dropped 3 bases and J dropped 6 bases, with 10 bases sitting between them. The CDR3 is 13 amino acids. CDR1 is SGDLS and CDR2 is YYNGEE in the germline V gene. The CDR3 DNA is TGTGCCAGCAGCGCGACCGGACTCAATGAGCAGTTCTTC. Translated: CASSATGLNEQFF. The entire variable domain, with the rest obtained from reference TRBV9 and TRBJ2-1, is as follows: DSGVTQTPKHLITATGQRVTLRCSPRSGDLSVYWYQQSLDQGLQFLIQYYNGEERAKGNILERFSAQQFPDLHSELNLSSLELGDSALYFCASSATGLNEQFFGPGTRLTVL.

The chain employs TRBV2 and TRBJ1-1; D uncertain. The CDR3 length is 13 residues. Trimming took 1 base from V and 0 from J, leaving 3 bases between them. CDR1 and CDR2 from the germline V gene are SNHLY and FYNNEI. In nucleotides, the CDR3 is TGTGCCAGCAGTGAAGATGTGAACACTGAAGCTTTCTTT. Translated: CASSEDVNTEAFF. The variable domain in full, completed from reference TRBV2 and TRBJ1-1, reads EPEVTQTPSHQVTQMGQEVILRCVPISNHLYFYWYRQILGQKVEFLVSFYNNEISEKSEIFDDQFSVERPDGSNFTLKIRSTKLEDSAMYFCASSEDVNTEAFFGQGTRLTVV.

This chain joins TRBV5-6 and TRBJ2-3; 7 positions agree with TRBD1. CDR1 is SGHDT, CDR2 YYEEEE, per germline. V trimming: 2 bases; J trimming: 8 bases; junction bases outside the gene matches: 8. This CDR3 spans 14 amino acids. The DNA of the CDR3 is TGTGCCAGCAGCTTATACCGGGACAGCCCTACGCAGTATTTT. Its translation: CASSLYRDSPTQYF.

The chain is built from TRBV2 and TRBJ1-1, with D hard to call. Germline-derived CDR1 and CDR2 are SNHLY and FYNNEI. Trimming took off 4 bases at V and 11 bases at J, with 14 bases between the two ends. This CDR3 contains 12 residues. CDR3 DNA: TGTGCCAGCAGTGCTATTGCAGGTTCGGCTTTCTTT. It translates to CASSAIAGSAFF.

The chain joins TRBV6-6 to TRBJ1-3, with a possible D match to TRBD1 (5 bases). V lost 6 bases, J lost 0 bases, and 9 bases lay in between. Germline V gives CDR1 MNHNY, CDR2 SVGAGI (reference sequence). This CDR3 is 14 amino acids long. The chain's CDR3 is CASSDSNSGNTIYF. The CDR3 DNA sequence: TGTGCCAGCAGCGACAGCAACTCTGGAAACACCATATATTTT.

This clone was observed a single time. This rearrangement joins TRBV6-5 to TRBJ1-6; TRBD1 matches 8 bases. The CDR3 contains 15 residues. Trimming at V came to 7 bases and at J to 2 bases, leaving 4 bases not matched to a gene. Germline V gene sequence: CDR1 MNHEY, CDR2 SVGAGI. The CDR3: CASKIQGAYNSPLHF. Here the CDR3 DNA reads TGTGCCAGCAAGATACAGGGGGCCTATAATTCACCCCTCCACTTT.